These 10 T cell receptor beta chains share one sample of origin, sequenced in a study of T-cell memory formation after mild COVID-19. TCRdb re-derived calls from the 5' RACE reads in MiXCR, one entry per CDR3 protein. The data show more than 150,000 distinct CDR3 sequences, approximately 17% seen once. The specimen was PBMCs or a T cell subset sorted from them (not recorded which). All receptors derive from a young man who had mild COVID-19 (a few samples of this study predate the infection). Cell type and time point are not known.

The chain uses TRBV2 and TRBJ1-2; D is ambiguous. Germline V lookup: CDR1 SNHLY, CDR2 FYNNEI. The CDR3 is 14 residues long. V was pared by 3 bases and J by 0 bases, with 8 bases between. CDR3 amino acids: CASSEGRTNYGYTF. DNA of the CDR3: TGTGCCAGCAGTGAGGGCAGAACTAACTATGGCTACACCTTC.

There are many counts of this clonotype. The rearrangement uses TRBV4-1 and TRBJ1-1, with D perhaps matching TRBD1 (5 bases). CDR3 size: 15 residues. V lost 0 bases and J lost 3, with 11 bases in between. Germline CDR1 reads MGHRA; CDR2 reads YSYEKL. The chain's CDR3 is CASSQDIGGYTEAFF. Here the CDR3 DNA reads TGCGCCAGCAGCCAAGATATTGGGGGATACACTGAAGCTTTCTTT.

This chain uses TRBV6-6 with TRBJ1-5; no reliable D call. V was trimmed by 2 bases and J by 6 bases, leaving 8 bases between them. CDR1 is MNHNY, CDR2 SVGAGI, per germline (reference sequence). The CDR3 contains 13 residues. DNA of the CDR3: TGTGCCAGCAGTTACCGGGCGTTTCAGCCCCAGCATTTT. Translation: CASSYRAFQPQHF.

The CDR3 bases are TGCGCCAGCAGCTTGGCCGACAGGGCGGGCTATGGCTACACCTTC. Its translation is CASSLADRAGYGYTF. The V gene is TRBV5-1, the J gene TRBJ1-2, with TRBD1 identical over 7 bases. V trimming: 0 bases; J trimming: 4 bases; junction bases outside the gene matches: 6. The CDR3 length is 15 residues. The germline gives CDR1 SGHRS, CDR2 YFSETQ.

In its sample, this clonotype was seen many times. The chain combines TRBV5-1 with TRBJ2-7; 9 nucleotides align to TRBD1. The V and J ends lost 2 bases and 3 bases, in that order; junction bases with no gene match: 9. CDR1 SGHRS and CDR2 YFSETQ come from the germline V gene. The CDR3 runs 16 residues. The CDR3, as DNA: TGCGCCAGCAGCTTCGAACAGGGGGCAGTTATCTACGAGCAGTACTTC. Translated, it gives CASSFEQGAVIYEQYF.

In its sample, this clonotype was seen a few times. The V and J genes are TRBV5-1 and TRBJ1-1; 8 positions agree with TRBD1. Germline CDR1 reads SGHRS; CDR2 reads YFSETQ. The CDR3 consists of 14 residues. V was clipped by 4 bases and J by 4 bases; unmatched bases: 6. CDR3 sequence reads: CASSQGAQGTEAFF. The DNA for the CDR3 is TGCGCCAGCAGCCAGGGGGCGCAAGGCACTGAAGCTTTCTTT.

The table lists this clonotype with a few counts. CDR3 protein: CSVDQGTQYF. In DNA, the CDR3 is TGCAGCGTTGACCAGGGAACCCAGTACTTC. This chain uses TRBV29-1 with TRBJ2-5; a weak D match, TRBD1 (5 bases). This CDR3 is built from 10 residues. Germline values: CDR1 SQVTM, CDR2 ANQGSEA. Trimming shortened V by 3 bases and J by 8 bases, and 7 bases separated the two germline ends.

This clonotype was observed a few times. V gene TRBV2 combines with J gene TRBJ2-7; D is ambiguous. Germline CDR1 is SNHLY and CDR2 is FYNNEI. CDR3 size: 14 residues. Trimming removed 4 bases from V and 2 bases from J, with 12 bases in between. For the CDR3, the DNA is TGTGCCAGCAGTGGGAGTGGAGTCCCCTACGAGCAGTACGTC. As protein: CASSGSGVPYEQYV.

The rearrangement uses TRBV4-1 and TRBJ2-5; 9 nucleotides line up with TRBD2. V lost 3 bases, J lost 5 bases, and 7 bases stayed unmatched. The CDR3 sequence is 15 residues long. CDR1 is MGHRA, CDR2 YSYEKL, per germline. The CDR3 DNA follows: TGCGCCAGCAGCCAGTTCGGGACTAGCCGGGAGACCCAGTACTTC. Translation: CASSQFGTSRETQYF.

This clonotype was counted between two and nine times. The chain joins TRBV5-1 to TRBJ1-1; D is undetermined. Germline V lookup: CDR1 SGHRS, CDR2 YFSETQ. The V end was cut by 3 bases, the J end by 2 bases, with 8 bases between. The CDR3 is made up of 13 amino acids. CDR3 bases: TGCGCCAGCAGCTCTACCATTAACACTGAAGCTTTCTTT. Amino acids: CASSSTINTEAFF.